Each of the 7 T cell receptor beta chains below was sequenced from the same sample in a study of beta chain features in type 1 diabetes. Expressed TCRB transcripts were sequenced because the entire RNA isolate underwent reverse transcription. Measured with immunoSEQ multiplex PCR; TCRdb has only the in-frame clones, and not every one. The data contain 300,000 to 400,000 clones, around 12% of them seen just once; the ten biggest clones take up roughly 0.015%. Sequencing was carried out using naive CD4+ T cells from blood. These receptors all stem from a man between 18 and 29 years old in good health.

This clone was seen a few times. The chain carries TRBV15 and TRBJ1-4; 8 positions agree with TRBD1. The CDR3 is 14 amino acids. V lost 3 bases and J lost 6; bases outside the gene matches: 3. Germline V gene sequence: CDR1 LNHNV, CDR2 YYDKDF (reference sequence). CDR3 region: CATSSPGGYEKLFF. The CDR3 DNA is TGTGCCACCAGCAGCCCAGGGGGCTATGAAAAACTGTTTTTT.

The chain employs TRBV28 and TRBJ1-5; 8 bases are a match to TRBD1. J was trimmed by 0 bases and V by 6 bases; bases with no gene match: 13. CDR3 length: 18 amino acids. CDR1 is MDHEN and CDR2 is SYDVKM in the germline V gene. In DNA form, the CDR3 reads TGTGCCAGCAGCCAGCCGGGACAGGCGACGCGTAGCAATCAGCCCCAGCATTTT. Translated, it gives CASSQPGQATRSNQPQHF.

The V call is TRBV11-2, the J call TRBJ2-3; 12 bases line up with TRBD1. The V gene's germline CDR1 is SGHAT and CDR2 FQNNGV. V was pared by 4 bases and J by 6 bases, with 11 bases of the junction left unmatched. The CDR3 sequence is 17 residues long. The CDR3 protein is CASSSGQGAPAPDTQYF. In nucleotides, the CDR3 is TGTGCCAGCAGCTCGGGACAGGGGGCACCCGCTCCTGATACGCAGTATTTT.

This clone has only a few counts. This sample includes further DNA sequences coding for the same CDR3. The chain carries TRBV9 and TRBJ2-6, with 8 bases aligning to TRBD2. In germline, CDR1 is SGDLS, CDR2 YYNGEE. The CDR3 consists of 15 residues. The V segment lost 2 bases and the J segment 2 bases; nucleotides outside the gene matches: 0. In DNA, the CDR3 is TGTGCCAGCAGCGTCGGGGGGGCTGGGGCCAACGTCCTGACTTTC. It encodes CASSVGGAGANVLTF.

The chain links TRBV30 to TRBJ2-5, with 10 positions matching TRBD2. J gave up 5 bases and V 2 bases, and 5 bases lay outside the gene matches. There are 14 residues in the CDR3. From germline, CDR1 is GTSNPN and CDR2 SVGIG (reference sequence). The CDR3 coding sequence is TGTGCCTGGAGTCCTAGCGGGGGAGGTGAGACCCAGTACTTC. Protein: CAWSPSGGGETQYF.

This clone has only a few counts. The rearrangement uses TRBV7-9 and TRBJ1-1, with a possible D match to TRBD1 (6 bases). Germline-derived CDR1 and CDR2 are SEHNR and FQNEAQ (reference sequence). The germline V and J ends were trimmed by 1 base and 1 base, with 10 bases remaining between them. This CDR3 has 15 residues. CDR3: CASSLEAGANTEAFF. DNA of the CDR3: TGTGCCAGCAGCTTAGAGGCAGGGGCGAACACTGAAGCTTTCTTT.

V and J are TRBV9 and TRBJ2-3, with 9 bases lining up with TRBD1. The germline CDR1 and CDR2 sequences are SGDLS and YYNGEE. This CDR3 spans 15 amino acids. V trimming: 4 bases; J trimming: 6 bases; junction bases outside the gene matches: 9. This CDR3 reads CASSPRTGEVDTQYF. The CDR3 DNA is TGTGCCAGCAGCCCCAGGACAGGGGAGGTGGATACGCAGTATTTT.